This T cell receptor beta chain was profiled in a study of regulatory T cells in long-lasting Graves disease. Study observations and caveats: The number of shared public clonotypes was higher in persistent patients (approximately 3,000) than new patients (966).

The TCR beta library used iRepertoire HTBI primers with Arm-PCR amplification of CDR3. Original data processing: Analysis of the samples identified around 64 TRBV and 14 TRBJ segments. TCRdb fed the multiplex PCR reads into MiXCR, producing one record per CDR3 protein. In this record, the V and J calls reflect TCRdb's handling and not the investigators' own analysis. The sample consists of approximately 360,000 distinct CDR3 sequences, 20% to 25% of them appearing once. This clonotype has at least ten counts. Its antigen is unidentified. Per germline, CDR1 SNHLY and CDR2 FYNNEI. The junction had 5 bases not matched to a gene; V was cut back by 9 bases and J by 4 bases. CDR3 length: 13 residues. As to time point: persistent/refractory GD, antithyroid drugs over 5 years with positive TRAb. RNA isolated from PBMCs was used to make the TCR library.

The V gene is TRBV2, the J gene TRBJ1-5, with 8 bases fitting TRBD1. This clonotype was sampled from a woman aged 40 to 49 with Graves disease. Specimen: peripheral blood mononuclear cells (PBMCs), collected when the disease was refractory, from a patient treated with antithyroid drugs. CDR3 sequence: CASRDRTNQPQHF. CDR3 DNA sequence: TGTGCCAGTAGGGACAGGACAAATCAGCCCCAGCATTTT.